A selection of T cell receptor beta chains follows, all from one sample in a study of blood T cells in healthy people across ages. TCRdb re-called the 5' RACE reads through MiXCR, storing one row per CDR3 protein. This table holds hundreds of thousands of distinct CDR3 sequences, over 45% found once. The sequenced sample was blood. The receptors were gathered from an older woman in good health. Both conserved end residues are part of each CDR3. A D gene is named only where the DNA matches it firmly. Only some rows state a clone size, as once, few, many or a class for expanded clones.

V,size,D,J,CDR3,DNA
TRBV24-1,few,TRBD1,TRBJ2-1,CATSDTTGMDEQFF,TGTGCCACCAGTGATACGACAGGGATGGATGAGCAGTTCTTC
TRBV4-2,NA,NA,TRBJ1-3,CASSQGGVGNTIYF,TGTGCCAGCAGCCAAGGTGGGGTTGGAAACACCATATATTTT
TRBV5-1,few,TRBD1,TRBJ1-2,CASSPGQGSSNYGYTF,TGCGCCAGCAGCCCGGGACAGGGTTCGTCTAACTATGGCTACACCTTC
TRBV2,NA,TRBD1,TRBJ1-5,CASGQGNNQPQHF,TGTGCCAGCGGACAGGGGAACAATCAGCCCCAGCATTTT
TRBV27,NA,NA,TRBJ1-1,CASSLLGDQVTEAFF,TGTGCCAGCAGTTTACTCGGGGATCAGGTCACTGAAGCTTTCTTT
TRBV27,NA,TRBD1,TRBJ1-2,CASSFTGGPYYGYTF,TGTGCCAGCAGTTTCACAGGGGGACCTTACTATGGCTACACCTTC
TRBV5-1,NA,NA,TRBJ2-3,CASSLTQPPDTQYF,TGCGCCAGCAGCTTGACCCAGCCACCTGATACGCAGTATTTT
TRBV20-1,few,TRBD1,TRBJ1-2,CSAKGAEGANYGYTF,TGCAGTGCTAAGGGGGCTGAAGGGGCTAACTATGGCTACACCTTC
TRBV2,NA,TRBD2,TRBJ2-1,CASSPGTSGRMEQFF,TGTGCCAGCAGTCCCGGGACTAGCGGGAGGATGGAGCAGTTCTTC
TRBV7-9,NA,NA,TRBJ2-7,CASSPLEGWYEQYF,TGTGCCAGCAGCCCCCTTGAGGGGTGGTACGAGCAGTACTTC
TRBV6-5,NA,NA,TRBJ2-7,CASSYSIDSYGQYF,TGTGCCAGCAGTTACTCGATAGACTCCTACGGGCAGTACTTC
TRBV28,NA,NA,TRBJ2-7,CASSSNIWSVRGLGEQYF,TGTGCCAGCAGTTCTAATATCTGGAGCGTCAGAGGACTGGGGGAGCAGTACTTC
TRBV28,NA,NA,TRBJ2-1,CASSLTGLLYNEQFF,TGTGCCAGCAGTTTAACAGGGTTACTATACAATGAGCAGTTCTTC
TRBV20-1,NA,TRBD2,TRBJ2-7,CSAREGSGSYNEQYF,TGCAGTGCTAGAGAGGGTAGCGGGTCCTACAATGAGCAGTACTTC
TRBV6-2/TRBV6-3,NA,TRBD1,TRBJ2-7,CASEALRDRGHEQYF,TGTGCCAGCGAAGCCCTCCGGGACAGGGGTCACGAGCAGTACTTC
TRBV4-3,NA,TRBD2,TRBJ2-1,CASSQGTSGSGEQFF,TGCGCCAGCAGCCAAGGGACTAGCGGGAGCGGAGAGCAGTTCTTC
TRBV29-1,NA,NA,TRBJ2-5,CSVATGEQYF,TGCAGCGTTGCCACAGGAGAGCAGTACTTC
TRBV20-1,few,TRBD2,TRBJ2-5,CSARSGTSGETQYF,TGCAGTGCTAGGTCCGGGACTAGTGGAGAGACCCAGTACTTC
TRBV4-3,NA,NA,TRBJ2-3,CASSQESAPTGALQYF,TGCGCCAGCAGCCAAGAGTCGGCCCCGACTGGAGCTTTGCAGTATTTT
TRBV28,NA,NA,TRBJ2-7,CASSFSVRDYEQYF,TGTGCCAGCAGTTTTTCGGTCAGGGACTACGAGCAGTACTTC
TRBV24-1,NA,TRBD2,TRBJ2-1,CATSDLREGYNEQFF,TGTGCCACCAGTGATTTGAGGGAGGGATACAATGAGCAGTTCTTC
TRBV9,once,TRBD2,TRBJ2-5,CASSLLAVAGQETQYF,TGTGCCAGCAGCCTCCTCGCGGTAGCGGGACAAGAGACCCAGTACTTC
TRBV6-5,NA,TRBD1,TRBJ1-2,CASSPDREYYGYTF,TGTGCCAGCAGCCCGGACAGGGAGTACTATGGCTACACCTTC
TRBV20-1,NA,NA,TRBJ2-1,CSARGSPAGEQFF,TGCAGTGCTAGAGGCTCCCCTGCGGGAGAGCAGTTCTTC
TRBV20-1,once,TRBD2,TRBJ2-3,CSARDLSLADITDTQYF,TGCAGTGCTAGAGATTTGAGCCTAGCGGATATCACAGATACGCAGTATTTT
TRBV29-1,NA,TRBD1,TRBJ1-4,CSVLPQGATNEKLFF,TGCAGCGTTTTACCACAGGGGGCAACTAATGAAAAACTGTTTTTT
TRBV20-1,few,NA,TRBJ2-7,CSARDPGGNAYEQYF,TGCAGTGCTAGAGATCCCGGCGGGAATGCCTACGAGCAGTACTTC
TRBV4-1,NA,NA,TRBJ1-1,CASSQDVETRAFF,TGCGCCAGCAGCCAAGATGTCGAAACAAGGGCTTTCTTT
TRBV27,few,NA,TRBJ1-2,CASSFGPFDYGYTF,TGTGCCAGCAGTTTTGGGCCCTTTGATTATGGCTACACCTTC
TRBV7-2,few,NA,TRBJ2-3,CASSLAARGVTDTQYF,TGTGCCAGCAGCTTAGCTGCCAGAGGAGTTACAGATACGCAGTATTTT
TRBV27,NA,TRBD1,TRBJ2-7,CVVGDRGSYEQYF,TGTGTCGTAGGGGACAGGGGTTCCTACGAGCAGTACTTC
TRBV7-9,NA,TRBD2,TRBJ2-5,CASSLSGAGYQETQYF,TGTGCCAGCAGCTTATCCGGAGCGGGGTACCAAGAGACCCAGTACTTC
TRBV18,NA,NA,TRBJ1-1,CASSPPGTLIGAFF,TGTGCCAGCTCACCCCCGGGGACACTTATAGGAGCTTTCTTT
TRBV29-1,NA,NA,TRBJ2-2,CSVVAGANTGELFF,TGCAGCGTTGTGGCGGGGGCCAACACCGGGGAGCTGTTTTTT
TRBV2,NA,NA,TRBJ2-3,CASTAVLETDTQYF,TGTGCCAGCACTGCGGTACTTGAAACAGATACGCAGTATTTT
TRBV24-1,NA,TRBD1,TRBJ2-7,CATSTKDRVPYEQYF,TGTGCCACCAGTACAAAAGACAGGGTCCCCTACGAGCAGTACTTC
TRBV2,NA,NA,TRBJ2-5,CASSKSGLKETQYF,TGTGCCAGCTCAAAATCCGGACTAAAAGAGACCCAGTACTTC
TRBV5-1,NA,TRBD2,TRBJ2-7,CASSGTGTSDYEQYF,TGCGCCAGCAGCGGGACCGGGACTAGCGACTACGAGCAGTACTTC
TRBV4-2,NA,TRBD2,TRBJ2-1,CASSHVLATSGPGQFF,TGTGCCAGCAGCCACGTTTTGGCGACTAGCGGGCCAGGGCAGTTCTTC
TRBV24-1,NA,NA,TRBJ2-1,CATSDTQFSSYNEQFF,TGTGCCACCAGTGATACCCAGTTTTCCTCCTACAATGAGCAGTTCTTC
TRBV2,NA,NA,TRBJ1-2,CASRGRANYGYTF,TGTGCCAGCAGAGGACGAGCTAACTATGGCTACACCTTC
TRBV7-3,few,NA,TRBJ2-6,CASSLSISGANVLTF,TGTGCCAGCAGCTTAAGCATCTCTGGGGCCAACGTCCTGACTTTC